This T cell receptor (beta chain) was retrieved from a study of OX40 agonist ivuxolimab in advanced cancers. Study-wide context: Treatment of patients was with ivuxolimab, an agonistic anti-OX40 (CD134) antibody.

This clone was counted a few times. Germline loops: CDR1 MNHEY, CDR2 SMNVEV (reference sequence). Between the trimmed V and J ends, which lost 0 bases and 2 bases, there was a span of 18 bases. This CDR3 spans 18 amino acids. Assay: immunoSEQ multiplex PCR; the TCRdb copy retains only in-frame clones and omits some. The data contain tens of thousands of clones, about 94% of them singletons. The input for sequencing was CD4+ or CD8+ T cells sorted from blood, taken in a trial of the OX40 agonist ivuxolimab. The chain uses TRBV27 and TRBJ2-3, with D perhaps given as TRBD1 or TRBD2 (5 bases each). The sequence was collected from an adult with an advanced solid tumor such as melanoma, head and neck, liver or kidney cancer. The DNA of the CDR3 is TGTGCCAGCAGTTTATCGTGGGTGTGGGGGAGTAACACAGATACGCAGTATTTT. Its protein is CASSLSWVWGSNTDTQYF.